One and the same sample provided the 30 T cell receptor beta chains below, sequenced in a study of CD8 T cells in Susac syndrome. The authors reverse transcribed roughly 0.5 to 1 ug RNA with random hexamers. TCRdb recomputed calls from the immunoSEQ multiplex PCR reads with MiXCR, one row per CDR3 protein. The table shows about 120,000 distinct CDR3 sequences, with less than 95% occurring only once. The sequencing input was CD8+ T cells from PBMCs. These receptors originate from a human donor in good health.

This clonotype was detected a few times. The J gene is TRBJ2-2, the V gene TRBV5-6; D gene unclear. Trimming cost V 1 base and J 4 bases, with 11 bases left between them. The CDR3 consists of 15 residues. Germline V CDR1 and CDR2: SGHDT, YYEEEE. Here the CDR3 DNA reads TGTGCCAGCAGCTTGCGACCCTCGGGCACCGGGGAGCTGTTTTTT. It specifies CASSLRPSGTGELFF.

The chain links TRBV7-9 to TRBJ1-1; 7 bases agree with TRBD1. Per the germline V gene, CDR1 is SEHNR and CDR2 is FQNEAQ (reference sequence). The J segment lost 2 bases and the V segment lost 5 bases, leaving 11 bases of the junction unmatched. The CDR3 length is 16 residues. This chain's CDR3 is CASSQPPGQINTEAFF. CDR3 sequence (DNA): TGTGCCAGCAGCCAACCCCCGGGACAGATAAACACTGAAGCTTTCTTT.

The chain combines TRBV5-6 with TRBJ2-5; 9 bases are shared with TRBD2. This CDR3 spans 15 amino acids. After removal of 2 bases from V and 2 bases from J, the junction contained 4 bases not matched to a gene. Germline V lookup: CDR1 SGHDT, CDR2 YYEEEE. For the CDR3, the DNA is TGTGCCAGCAGCTTCGGGCTAGCGGGGCAAGAGACCCAGTACTTC. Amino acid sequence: CASSFGLAGQETQYF.

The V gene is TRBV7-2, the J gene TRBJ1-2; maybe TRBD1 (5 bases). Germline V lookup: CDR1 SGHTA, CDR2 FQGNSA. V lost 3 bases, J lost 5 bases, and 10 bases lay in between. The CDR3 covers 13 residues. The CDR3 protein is CASSLGLRYGYTF. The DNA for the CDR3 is TGTGCCAGCAGCTTGGGACTTCGATATGGCTACACCTTC.

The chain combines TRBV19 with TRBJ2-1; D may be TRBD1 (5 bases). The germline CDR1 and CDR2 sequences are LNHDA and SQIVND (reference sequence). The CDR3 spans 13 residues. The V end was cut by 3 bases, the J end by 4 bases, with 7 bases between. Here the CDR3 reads CASSIDSYNEQFF. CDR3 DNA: TGTGCCAGTAGTATTGACAGTTACAATGAGCAGTTCTTC.

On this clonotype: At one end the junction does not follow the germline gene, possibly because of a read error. The CDR3 DNA is TGTGCCAGCAGTGAAACCAGGTCGGCTAACCATGGCTACACCTTC. It translates to CASSETRSANHGYTF. This sequence joins TRBV2 and TRBJ1-2; the D is unclear. The CDR3 is 15 amino acids. Germline CDR1 reads SNHLY; CDR2 reads FYNNEI.

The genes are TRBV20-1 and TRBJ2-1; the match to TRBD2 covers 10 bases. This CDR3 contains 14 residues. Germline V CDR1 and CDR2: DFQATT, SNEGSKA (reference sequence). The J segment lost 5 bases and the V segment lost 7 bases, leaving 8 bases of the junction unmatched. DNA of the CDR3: TGCAGTGGGCCGAGCGGGGGGGGAGACAATGAGCAGTTCTTC. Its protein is CSGPSGGGDNEQFF.

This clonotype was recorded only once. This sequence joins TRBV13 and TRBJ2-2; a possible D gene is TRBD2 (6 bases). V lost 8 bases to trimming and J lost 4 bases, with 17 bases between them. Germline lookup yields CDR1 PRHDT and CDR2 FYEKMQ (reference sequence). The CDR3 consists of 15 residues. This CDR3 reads CASEEGGRITGELFF. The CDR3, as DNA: TGTGCCAGCGAGGAAGGAGGGCGCATCACCGGGGAGCTGTTTTTT. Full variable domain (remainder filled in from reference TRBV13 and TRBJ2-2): AAGVIQSPRHLIKEKRETATLKCYPIPRHDTVYWYQQGPGQDPQFLISFYEKMQSDKGSIPDRFSAQQFSDYHSELNMSSLELGDSALYFCASEEGGRITGELFFGEGSRLTVL.

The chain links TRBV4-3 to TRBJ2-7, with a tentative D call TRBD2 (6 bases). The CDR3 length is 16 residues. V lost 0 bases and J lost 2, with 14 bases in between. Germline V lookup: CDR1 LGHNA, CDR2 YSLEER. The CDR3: CASSQDAAGTPYEQYF. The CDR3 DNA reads TGCGCCAGCAGCCAAGATGCCGCGGGGACCCCCTACGAGCAGTACTTC.

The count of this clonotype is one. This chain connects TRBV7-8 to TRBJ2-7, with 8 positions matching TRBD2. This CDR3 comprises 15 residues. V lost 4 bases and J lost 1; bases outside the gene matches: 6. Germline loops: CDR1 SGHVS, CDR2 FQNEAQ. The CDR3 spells CASSWSGLASYEQYF. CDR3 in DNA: TGTGCCAGCAGCTGGTCAGGACTAGCTTCCTACGAGCAGTACTTC.

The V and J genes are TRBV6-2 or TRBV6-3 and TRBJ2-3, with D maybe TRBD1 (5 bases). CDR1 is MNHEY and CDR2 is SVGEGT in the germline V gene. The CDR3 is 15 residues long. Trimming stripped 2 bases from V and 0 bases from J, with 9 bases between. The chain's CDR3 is CASSYNRLSTDTQYF. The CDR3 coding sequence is TGTGCCAGCAGTTACAACAGGCTTAGCACAGATACGCAGTATTTT.

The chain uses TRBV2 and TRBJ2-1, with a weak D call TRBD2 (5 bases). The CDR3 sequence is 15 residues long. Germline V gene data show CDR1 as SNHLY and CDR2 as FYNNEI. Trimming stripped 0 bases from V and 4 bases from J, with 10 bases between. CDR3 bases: TGTGCCAGCAGTGAAGCCAGGACTGGGTACAATGAGCAGTTCTTC. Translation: CASSEARTGYNEQFF.

The CDR3 DNA is TGTGCCACCAGCAGAGATCCGAGACAGATCGGCTACGAGCAGTACTTC. It codes for CATSRDPRQIGYEQYF. The chain joins TRBV15 to TRBJ2-7, with D possibly being TRBD1 (5 bases). The CDR3 is 16 residues long. CDR1 LNHNV and CDR2 YYDKDF come from the germline V gene (reference sequence). V lost 0 bases, J lost 3 bases, and 15 bases lay in between.

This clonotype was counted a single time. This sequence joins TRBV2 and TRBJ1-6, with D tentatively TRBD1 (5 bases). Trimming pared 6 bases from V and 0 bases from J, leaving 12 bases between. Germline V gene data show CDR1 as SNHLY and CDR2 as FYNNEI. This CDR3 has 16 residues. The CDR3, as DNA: TGTGCCAGCAGAGCGGACACCGGCTCCTATAATTCACCCCTCCACTTT. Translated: CASRADTGSYNSPLHF.

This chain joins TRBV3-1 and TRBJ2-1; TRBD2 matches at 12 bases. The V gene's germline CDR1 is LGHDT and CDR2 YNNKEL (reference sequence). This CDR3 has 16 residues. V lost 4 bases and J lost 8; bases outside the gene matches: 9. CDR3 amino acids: CASSPVTSGRVYEQFF. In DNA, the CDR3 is TGTGCCAGCAGCCCAGTGACTAGCGGGAGAGTCTATGAGCAGTTCTTC.

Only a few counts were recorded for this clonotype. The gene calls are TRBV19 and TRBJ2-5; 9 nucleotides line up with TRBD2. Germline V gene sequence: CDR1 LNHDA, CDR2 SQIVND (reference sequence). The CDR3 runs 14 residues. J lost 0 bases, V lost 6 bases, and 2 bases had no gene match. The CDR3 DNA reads TGTGCCAGTAGCCTAGCGGGGAACCAAGAGACCCAGTACTTC. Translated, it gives CASSLAGNQETQYF.

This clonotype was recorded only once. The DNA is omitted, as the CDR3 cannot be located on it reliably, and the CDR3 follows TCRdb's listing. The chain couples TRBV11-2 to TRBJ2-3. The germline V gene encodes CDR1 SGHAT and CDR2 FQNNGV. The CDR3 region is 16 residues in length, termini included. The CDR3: CASSFGNGLSTDTQYF.

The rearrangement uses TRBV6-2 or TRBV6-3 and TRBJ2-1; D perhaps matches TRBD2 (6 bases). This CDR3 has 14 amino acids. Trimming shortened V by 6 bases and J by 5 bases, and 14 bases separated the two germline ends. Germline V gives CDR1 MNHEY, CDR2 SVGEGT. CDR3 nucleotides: TGTGCCAGCAGCCTGTCCGGGGGAAACAATGAGCAGTTCTTC. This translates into CASSLSGGNNEQFF.

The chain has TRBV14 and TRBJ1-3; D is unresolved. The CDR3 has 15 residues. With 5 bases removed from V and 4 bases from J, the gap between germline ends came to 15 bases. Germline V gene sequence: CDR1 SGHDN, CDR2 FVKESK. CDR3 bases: TGTGCCAGCAGCGCTACAGCTTCCCCGGGAAACACCATATATTTT. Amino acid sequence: CASSATASPGNTIYF.

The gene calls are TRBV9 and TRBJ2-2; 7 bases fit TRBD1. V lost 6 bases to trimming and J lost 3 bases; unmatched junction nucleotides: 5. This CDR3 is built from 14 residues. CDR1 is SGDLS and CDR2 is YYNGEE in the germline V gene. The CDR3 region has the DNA TGTGCCAGCAAACGGCAGGGGGACACCGGGGAGCTGTTTTTT. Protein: CASKRQGDTGELFF.

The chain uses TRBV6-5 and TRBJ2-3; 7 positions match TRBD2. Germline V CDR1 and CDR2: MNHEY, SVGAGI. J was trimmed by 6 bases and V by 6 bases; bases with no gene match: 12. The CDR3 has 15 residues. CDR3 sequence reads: CASRIEGGRPDTQYF. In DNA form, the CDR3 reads TGTGCCAGCAGGATAGAGGGAGGGAGGCCGGATACGCAGTATTTT.

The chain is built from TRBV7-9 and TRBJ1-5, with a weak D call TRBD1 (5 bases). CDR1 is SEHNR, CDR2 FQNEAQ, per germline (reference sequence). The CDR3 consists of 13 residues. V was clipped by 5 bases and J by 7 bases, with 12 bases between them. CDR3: CASSPPGRQPQHF. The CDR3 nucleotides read TGTGCCAGCAGCCCGCCGGGGCGACAGCCCCAGCATTTT. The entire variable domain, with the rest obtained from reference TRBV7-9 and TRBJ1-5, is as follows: DTGVSQNPRHKITKRGQNVTFRCDPISEHNRLYWYRQTLGQGPEFLTYFQNEAQLEKSRLLSDRFSAERPKGSFSTLEIQRTEQGDSAMYLCASSPPGRQPQHFGDGTRLSIL.

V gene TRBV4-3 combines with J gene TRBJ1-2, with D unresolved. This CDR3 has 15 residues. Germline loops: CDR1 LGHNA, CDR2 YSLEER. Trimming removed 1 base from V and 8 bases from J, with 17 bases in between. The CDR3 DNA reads TGCGCCAGCAGCCAAGTCGGAGGGAGTCGGAGCGGCTACACCTTC. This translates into CASSQVGGSRSGYTF.

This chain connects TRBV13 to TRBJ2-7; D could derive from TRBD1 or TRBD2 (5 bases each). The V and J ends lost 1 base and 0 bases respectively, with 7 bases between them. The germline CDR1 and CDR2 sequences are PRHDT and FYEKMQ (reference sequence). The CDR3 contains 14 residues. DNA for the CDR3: TGTGCCAGCAGCTTAGATGGGGGCTCCTACGAGCAGTACTTC. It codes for CASSLDGGSYEQYF.

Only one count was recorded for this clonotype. The chain's CDR3 is CASSLTGTGGGYTF. CDR3 nucleotides: TGCGCCAGCAGCTTGACTGGGACAGGCGGCGGCTACACCTTC. This rearrangement joins TRBV5-1 to TRBJ1-2; 8 bases map to TRBD1. V shed 1 base, J shed 8 bases, and the junction held 7 bases outside the gene matches. The germline gives CDR1 SGHRS, CDR2 YFSETQ. This CDR3 spans 14 amino acids.

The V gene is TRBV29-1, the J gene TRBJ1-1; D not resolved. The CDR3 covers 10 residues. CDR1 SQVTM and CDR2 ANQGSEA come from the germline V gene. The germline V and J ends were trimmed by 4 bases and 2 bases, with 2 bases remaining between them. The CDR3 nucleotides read TGCAGCGTTGGTAACACTGAAGCTTTCTTT. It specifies CSVGNTEAFF.

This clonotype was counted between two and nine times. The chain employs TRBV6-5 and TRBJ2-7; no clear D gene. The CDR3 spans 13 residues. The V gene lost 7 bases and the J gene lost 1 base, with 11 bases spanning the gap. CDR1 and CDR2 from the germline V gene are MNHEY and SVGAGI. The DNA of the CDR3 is TGTGCCAGCACCCCGGACGGATCCTACGAGCAGTACTTC. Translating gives CASTPDGSYEQYF.

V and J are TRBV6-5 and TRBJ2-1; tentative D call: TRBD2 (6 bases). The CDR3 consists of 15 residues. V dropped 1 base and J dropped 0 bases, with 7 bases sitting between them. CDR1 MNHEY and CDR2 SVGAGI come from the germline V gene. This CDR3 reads CASSYYGGSYNEQFF. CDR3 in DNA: TGTGCCAGCAGTTACTACGGGGGCTCCTACAATGAGCAGTTCTTC.

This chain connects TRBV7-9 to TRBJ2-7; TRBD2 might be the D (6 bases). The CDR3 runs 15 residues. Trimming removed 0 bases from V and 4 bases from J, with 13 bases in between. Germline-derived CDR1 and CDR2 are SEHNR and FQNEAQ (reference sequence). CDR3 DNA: TGTGCCAGCAGCTTAGCAGGGGAGGAGATTTACGAGCAGTACTTC. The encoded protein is CASSLAGEEIYEQYF.

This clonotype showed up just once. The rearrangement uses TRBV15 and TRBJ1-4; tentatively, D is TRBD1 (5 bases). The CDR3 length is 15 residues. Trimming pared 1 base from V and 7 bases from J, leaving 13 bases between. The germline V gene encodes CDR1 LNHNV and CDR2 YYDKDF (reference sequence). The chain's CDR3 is CATSRVGHVAEKLFF. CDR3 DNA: TGTGCCACCAGCAGAGTCGGACACGTGGCTGAAAAACTGTTTTTT.